Presented here are 27 T cell receptor beta chains from one specimen sequenced in a study. MiXCR, run by TCRdb on the 5' RACE reads, gives a single entry per CDR3 protein. The table shows 50,000 to 80,000 distinct CDR3 sequences, with 20% to 25% occurring only once. The sequencing input was memory CD4+ T cells sorted from a lymph node. Subset described: memory CD4+ T cells, CD4+CD45RO+CD25-. These TCRs come from a female donor with breast cancer.

This clonotype was recorded a few times. The rearrangement joins TRBV20-1 to TRBJ2-2; D tentatively reads TRBD1 or TRBD2 (6 bases each). V was pared by 6 bases and J by 4 bases, with 18 bases between. Germline V gives CDR1 DFQATT, CDR2 SNEGSKA (reference sequence). The CDR3 runs to 15 residues. CDR3 sequence (DNA): TGCAGTGCCCCCTTTGGGGGGCCGGGCACCGGGGAGCTGTTTTTT. As protein: CSAPFGGPGTGELFF.

Details on this clonotype: This could be a read error, since a much larger clone is one nucleotide away. V and J are TRBV4-3 and TRBJ1-3; D gene ambiguous. From germline, CDR1 is LGHNA and CDR2 YSLEER. The CDR3 covers 15 residues. With 3 bases removed from V and 3 bases from J, the gap between germline ends came to 12 bases. The CDR3 sequence: CASSHDTGYGNTIYF. For the CDR3, the DNA is TGCGCCAGCAGCCATGATACGGGGTATGGAAACACCATATATTTT.

The genes are TRBV4-2 and TRBJ1-6; the D gene is possibly TRBD1 (5 bases). Germline CDR1 is LGHNA and CDR2 is YNFKEQ. Trimming pared 0 bases from V and 7 bases from J, leaving 19 bases between. The CDR3 contains 18 residues. The CDR3 sequence is CASSQETSRSEGNSPLHF. The CDR3 nucleotides are TGTGCCAGCAGCCAAGAAACCTCACGGTCCGAGGGGAATTCACCCCTCCACTTT.

This clonotype was observed many times. The chain employs TRBV7-2 and TRBJ2-3; TRBD2 agrees at 7 bases. V trimming: 6 bases; J trimming: 5 bases; junction bases outside the gene matches: 11. This CDR3 is 15 amino acids long. CDR1 SGHTA and CDR2 FQGNSA come from the germline V gene. CDR3 DNA: TGTGCCAGCAGTTATGGGGGAGGGCCGTTAGATACGCAGTATTTT. It encodes CASSYGGGPLDTQYF. The variable domain in full, with the rest retrieved from reference TRBV7-2 and TRBJ2-3, is GAGVSQSPSNKVTEKGKDVELRCDPISGHTALYWYRQSLGQGLEFLIYFQGNSAPDKSGLPSDRFSAERTGGSVSTLTIQRTQQEDSAVYLCASSYGGGPLDTQYFGPGTRLTVL.

This clonotype was seen more than once but under ten times. The rearrangement links TRBV5-6 to TRBJ1-5; D is undetermined. CDR3 length: 12 residues. Deletions cut 1 base from V and 6 bases from J, with 5 bases between. Germline V lookup: CDR1 SGHDT, CDR2 YYEEEE. The DNA for the CDR3 is TGTGCCAGCAGCTTGTTTACTCAGCCCCAGCATTTT. It specifies CASSLFTQPQHF.

This clonotype was counted many times. CDR3 loop: CASSLTRNTEAFF. In DNA, the CDR3 is TGTGCCAGCAGCTTAACACGGAACACTGAAGCTTTCTTT. The chain recombines TRBV7-3 with TRBJ1-1, with D unclear. The germline CDR1 and CDR2 sequences are SGHTA and FQGTGA. The CDR3 contains 13 residues. With 0 bases removed from V and 1 base from J, the gap between germline ends came to 3 bases.

This clonotype showed up many times. This chain joins TRBV6-5 and TRBJ2-1; 7 bases are a match to TRBD2. The ends lost 6 bases at V and 4 bases at J; junction bases unmatched: 3. Germline values: CDR1 MNHEY, CDR2 SVGAGI. The CDR3 sequence is 13 residues long. CDR3 DNA: TGTGCCAGCAGCCGGGGGGTATACAATGAGCAGTTCTTC. Its translation: CASSRGVYNEQFF.

The chain combines TRBV28 with TRBJ1-5; 9 bases map to TRBD1. Germline CDR1 reads MDHEN; CDR2 reads SYDVKM. The CDR3 runs to 16 residues. V lost 6 bases to trimming and J lost 1 base; unmatched junction nucleotides: 7. The CDR3 reads CASRPDRGRSNQPQHF. In DNA, the CDR3 is TGTGCCAGCAGGCCGGACAGGGGAAGGAGCAATCAGCCCCAGCATTTT.

This clonotype appeared a few times. The chain couples TRBV7-3 to TRBJ2-5; D is uncertain. This CDR3 is built from 13 residues. The V and J ends lost 0 bases and 2 bases respectively, with 4 bases between them. Germline CDR1 reads SGHTA; CDR2 reads FQGTGA. The CDR3 nucleotides read TGTGCCAGCAGCTTAACGGAGCAAGAGACCCAGTACTTC. It yields the protein CASSLTEQETQYF.

The chain is built from TRBV21-1 and TRBJ1-4; the table's D call TRBD1 went unverified against the DNA. TRBV21-1 is annotated as a pseudogene. The CDR3 spans 18 residues. This CDR3 is CASSKEAGGSVVSEKLFF. The DNA of the CDR3 is TGTGCCAGCAGCAAAGAGGCAGGGGGGAGTGTTGTGAGTGAAAAACTGTTTTTT.

In this sample, this clonotype turned up a few times. A read error may be the cause here, since a much bigger clone is one base away. V and J are TRBV29-1 and TRBJ2-5; D not resolved. The CDR3 totals 14 residues. Germline values: CDR1 SQVTM, CDR2 ANQGSEA. Trimming took 8 bases from V and 3 from J, leaving 19 bases between them. CDR3 in amino acids: CSSRRADRKETQYF. CDR3 nucleotides: TGCAGCTCACGGAGAGCAGATCGGAAAGAGACCCAGTACTTC. The full variable domain, with the rest looked up from reference TRBV29-1 and TRBJ2-5, is SAVISQKPSRDICQRGTSLTIQCQVDSQVTMMFWYRQQPGQSLTLIATANQGSEATYESGFVIDKFPISRPNLTFSTLTVSNMSPEDSSIYLCSSRRADRKETQYFGPGTRLLVL.

V usage is TRBV20-1 and J usage is TRBJ2-7, with TRBD1 matching 8 bases. Germline CDR1 DFQATT, CDR2 SNEGSKA (reference sequence). After removal of 3 bases from V and 2 bases from J, the junction contained 0 bases not matched to a gene. The CDR3 length is 12 residues. The DNA of the CDR3 is TGCAGTGCTAGGGGACAGGCCTACGAGCAGTACTTC. It yields the protein CSARGQAYEQYF.

This clonotype was seen repeatedly, ten times or more. The V call is TRBV11-3, the J call TRBJ2-7; tentatively, D is TRBD2 (6 bases). The V end was cut by 2 bases, the J end by 2 bases, with 13 bases between. The CDR3 consists of 15 residues. Germline V gene lookup returns CDR1 SGHNT and CDR2 YENEEA. The CDR3 coding sequence is TGTGCCAGCAGCTTATCCGGGACTGATACCTACGAGCAGTACTTC. This translates into CASSLSGTDTYEQYF.

The rearrangement links TRBV5-1 to TRBJ1-2, with D possibly matching TRBD1 (5 bases). Germline lookup yields CDR1 SGHRS and CDR2 YFSETQ. V was pared by 4 bases and J by 7 bases, with 26 bases between. The CDR3 length is 17 residues. For the CDR3, the DNA is TGCGCCAGCAGCCCATCACCGACAGAGGCGGGATTTTTTGGCTACACCTTC. This gives the protein CASSPSPTEAGFFGYTF.

The rearrangement joins TRBV12-3 or TRBV12-4 to TRBJ1-1, with D possibly being TRBD1 (5 bases). The CDR3 is 14 amino acids. V lost 2 bases and J 11 bases, leaving 18 bases between the germline ends. CDR3 DNA sequence: TGTGCCAGCAGTTTAACCTCGGGGGGTCTAAACGCTTTCTTT. Translating it yields CASSLTSGGLNAFF.

This clonotype has a count of ten or more. The J gene is TRBJ2-1, the V gene TRBV7-9, with 10 bases identical to TRBD2. V was pared by 5 bases and J by 0 bases, with 7 bases of the junction left unmatched. From germline, CDR1 is SEHNR and CDR2 FQNEAQ (reference sequence). The CDR3 has 17 residues. The CDR3 protein is CASSPRLAGSSYNEQFF. DNA for the CDR3: TGTGCCAGCAGCCCAAGACTAGCGGGTAGCTCCTACAATGAGCAGTTCTTC.

This clonotype appeared a few times. The rearrangement links TRBV5-1 to TRBJ1-1; perhaps TRBD1 as D (5 bases). Germline CDR1 is SGHRS and CDR2 is YFSETQ. V was clipped by 4 bases and J by 2 bases, with 9 bases between them. The CDR3 is 13 amino acids. The CDR3 sequence: CASSMQGNTEAFF. The CDR3 DNA follows: TGCGCCAGCAGCATGCAGGGTAACACTGAAGCTTTCTTT.

Only a few counts were recorded for this clonotype. This may be a read error: a much more frequent sequence differs by one nucleotide. The genes are TRBV5-1 and TRBJ1-2, with D uncertain. The CDR3 loop spans 15 amino acids. V was cut by 4 bases and J by 4 bases, with 17 bases left in between. Germline V CDR1 and CDR2: SGHRS, YFSETQ. The CDR3 spells CASSLELGSSYGYTF. The CDR3 bases are TGCGCCAGCAGCCTGGAGTTGGGATCTAGCTATGGCTACACCTTC.

This chain uses TRBV7-2 with TRBJ1-6, with 10 bases identical to TRBD1. Trimming at V came to 5 bases and at J to 7 bases, leaving 5 bases not matched to a gene. The germline V gene has CDR1 SGHTA and CDR2 FQGNSA. CDR3 length: 15 amino acids. CDR3 nucleotide sequence: TGTGCCAGCAGCCCACCGGGACAGGGGAATTCACCCCTCCACTTT. Translating gives CASSPPGQGNSPLHF.

This clonotype came up many times. This sequence joins TRBV6-5 and TRBJ2-1, with 16 bases aligning to TRBD2. V shed 5 bases, J shed 7 bases, and the junction held 5 bases outside the gene matches. CDR1 and CDR2 (germline): MNHEY, SVGAGI. The CDR3 totals 16 residues. The DNA for the CDR3 is TGTGCCAGCAGTCTGGGACTAGCGGGAGGGTGGAATGAGCAGTTCTTC. It yields the protein CASSLGLAGGWNEQFF.

The CDR3 loop reads CSASRWLDTQYF. DNA of the CDR3: TGCAGTGCTAGTCGGTGGCTGGATACGCAGTATTTT. The chain links TRBV20-1 to TRBJ2-3; D remains unclear. V lost 3 bases to trimming and J lost 6 bases, with 10 bases between them. The germline V gene encodes CDR1 DFQATT and CDR2 SNEGSKA (reference sequence). CDR3 length: 12 amino acids.

This clonotype was recorded many times. V and J are TRBV6-5 and TRBJ2-7; D gene ambiguous. The germline V gene has CDR1 MNHEY and CDR2 SVGAGI. This CDR3 has 15 amino acids. V lost 0 bases and J 2 bases, leaving 11 bases between the germline ends. In nucleotides, the CDR3 is TGTGCCAGCAGTTACTCGATCTTGCAAACCTACGAGCAGTACTTC. Residues: CASSYSILQTYEQYF.

This sequence joins TRBV2 and TRBJ1-4; D is unclear. Trimming left V 3 bases short and J 4 bases short, with 15 bases between. The CDR3 sequence is 16 residues long. CDR1 is SNHLY, CDR2 FYNNEI, per germline. The CDR3 loop reads CASSDEIGRINEKLFF. In DNA, the CDR3 is TGTGCCAGCAGTGATGAAATCGGGCGGATTAATGAAAAACTGTTTTTT.

This clonotype was seen at least ten times. CDR3 DNA: TGTGCCAGCAGCGCAACTAGCGGGGTTTACAATGAGCAGTTCTTC. Protein product: CASSATSGVYNEQFF. The chain employs TRBV9 and TRBJ2-1; 10 bases align to TRBD2. The CDR3 has 15 amino acids. CDR1 is SGDLS and CDR2 is YYNGEE in the germline V gene. V lost 3 bases to trimming and J lost 4 bases; unmatched junction nucleotides: 4.

Concerning this clonotype itself: Mismatch with germline at one junction end may stem from a read error. This chain uses TRBV9 with TRBJ1-3; TRBD1 matches 7 bases. Germline V gene sequence: CDR1 SGDLS, CDR2 YYNGEE. CDR3 length: 16 amino acids. Here the CDR3 reads CAGSVEPGGSGNTIYF. Here the CDR3 DNA reads TGTGCCGGCAGCGTAGAGCCAGGGGGGTCTGGAAACACCATATATTTT.

This clonotype was observed a few times. J is TRBJ1-1 and V is TRBV6-5; a possible D gene is TRBD1 (6 bases). Trimming took 6 bases from V and 4 from J, leaving 18 bases between them. CDR1 is MNHEY and CDR2 is SVGAGI in the germline V gene. This CDR3 is built from 15 residues. The CDR3 is CASRDTLGAGTEAFF. DNA for the CDR3: TGTGCCAGCAGGGACACCTTGGGGGCCGGCACTGAAGCTTTCTTT.

This clonotype was counted at least ten times. The rearrangement uses TRBV15 and TRBJ2-3, with D possibly matching TRBD2 (5 bases). Trimming cost V 5 bases and J 1 base, with 13 bases left between them. The CDR3 is 15 residues long. Germline V lookup: CDR1 LNHNV, CDR2 YYDKDF (reference sequence). The CDR3, as DNA: TGTGCCACCAGCCTCCGACTAAGGGGCACAGATACGCAGTATTTT. Protein: CATSLRLRGTDTQYF. The variable domain in full, completed from reference TRBV15 and TRBJ2-3, reads DAMVIQNPRYQVTQFGKPVTLSCSQTLNHNVMYWYQQKSSQAPKLLFHYYDKDFNNEADTPDNFQSRRPNTSFCFLDIRSPGLGDTAMYLCATSLRLRGTDTQYFGPGTRLTVL.